This passage covers 29 T cell receptor beta chains from one sample sequenced in a study of blood T cell repertoires in COVID-19. Some clones are missing from TCRdb's copy, which holds only in-frame ones; the method was immunoSEQ multiplex PCR. The data contain about 100,000 clones, just under 80% of them seen just once; the ten biggest clones take up under 35%. Material: peripheral blood. Receptor source: a man aged 70-80 years with active or convalescent COVID-19.

V usage is TRBV10-3 and J usage is TRBJ1-1; TRBD1 aligns across 7 bases. CDR1 is ENHRY and CDR2 is SYGVKD in the germline V gene. The trim removed 6 bases at V and 4 bases at J, leaving 8 bases unmatched. This CDR3 region has 14 residues. DNA of the CDR3: TGTGCCATCAGGACCACAGGGGCCGGCACTGAAGCTTTCTTT. This translates into CAIRTTGAGTEAFF.

The sample holds one count of this clone. The chain carries TRBV12-3 or TRBV12-4 and TRBJ1-5, with D possibly TRBD1 on 5 matching bases. The CDR3 is 13 residues long. V was cut by 1 base and J by 4 bases, with 5 bases left in between. CDR3 nucleotide sequence: TGTGCCAGCAGTTTAGACAGGAATCAGCCCCAGCATTTT. It encodes CASSLDRNQPQHF.

The chain is built from TRBV7-8 and TRBJ1-2, with D perhaps TRBD1 (5 bases). Germline-derived CDR1 and CDR2 are SGHVS and FQNEAQ. V lost 4 bases to trimming and J lost 0 bases, with 12 bases between them. This CDR3 has 15 amino acids. Here the CDR3 reads CASSSWGGPNYGYTF. In DNA, the CDR3 is TGTGCCAGCAGCTCCTGGGGGGGTCCTAACTATGGCTACACCTTC.

The chain joins TRBV10-3 to TRBJ2-3; TRBD1 matches at 10 bases. This CDR3 is built from 15 residues. Germline V gene data show CDR1 as ENHRY and CDR2 as SYGVKD. The J segment lost 1 base and the V segment lost 5 bases, leaving 3 bases of the junction unmatched. The CDR3 region is CAISRQGAGTDTQYF. CDR3 nucleotides: TGTGCCATCAGTCGACAGGGGGCTGGCACAGATACGCAGTATTTT.

The V call is TRBV5-1, the J call TRBJ2-3, with TRBD2 as a possible D gene (7 bases). The CDR3 is 16 residues long. In germline, CDR1 is SGHRS, CDR2 YFSETQ. The germline V and J ends were trimmed by 4 bases and 8 bases, with 23 bases remaining between them. CDR3 sequence: CASSTRLAGALGTQYF. The CDR3 DNA reads TGCGCCAGCAGCACGCGACTAGCAGGGGCCCTTGGTACGCAGTATTTT.

CDR3 region: CASSKGAGSNYGYTF. The DNA for the CDR3 is TGTGCCAGCAGCAAAGGGGCCGGATCTAACTATGGCTACACCTTC. V is TRBV21-1 and J is TRBJ1-2; the table assigns TRBD1, which was not confirmed against the DNA. TRBV21-1 is assigned pseudogene status. The CDR3 spans 15 residues.

This rearrangement joins TRBV10-3 to TRBJ1-5; D not resolved. This CDR3 is built from 13 residues. The germline V gene has CDR1 ENHRY and CDR2 SYGVKD. V lost 4 bases and J 5 bases, leaving 9 bases between the germline ends. DNA for the CDR3: TGTGCCATCAGTGGAGGAAAAGATCAGCCCCAGCATTTT. This translates into CAISGGKDQPQHF.

The V call is TRBV6-5, the J call TRBJ2-4; a possible D gene is TRBD1 (5 bases). Germline assignment: CDR1 MNHEY and CDR2 SVGAGI. Trimming cost V 10 bases and J 8 bases, with 12 bases left between them. The CDR3 contains 11 residues. CDR3 coding DNA: TGTGCCACCGAGGAAGGGGACATTCAGTACTTC. It is translated as CATEEGDIQYF.

The chain recombines TRBV12-3 or TRBV12-4 with TRBJ2-7; D may be TRBD1 (6 bases). V lost 5 bases to trimming and J lost 7 bases, with 15 bases between them. The CDR3 totals 13 residues. CDR3 sequence: CASSPRQVREQYF. The CDR3 coding sequence is TGTGCCAGCAGTCCGAGACAGGTTCGTGAGCAGTACTTC.

The chain employs TRBV19 and TRBJ1-2, with D unresolved. Germline CDR1 and CDR2: LNHDA and SQIVND (reference sequence). The germline V and J ends were trimmed by 7 bases and 2 bases, with 11 bases remaining between them. The CDR3 is 13 residues long. The CDR3 region is CASNPGDNYGYTF. Written as DNA, the CDR3 is TGTGCCAGTAACCCCGGAGACAACTATGGCTACACCTTC.

The CDR3: CATSRGTRYEQYF. In nucleotides, the CDR3 is TGTGCCACCAGCAGAGGGACACGCTACGAGCAGTACTTC. The chain uses TRBV15 and TRBJ2-7, with D maybe TRBD1 (5 bases). V lost 1 base, J lost 3 bases, and 7 bases lay in between. CDR3 size: 13 residues. Per germline, CDR1 LNHNV and CDR2 YYDKDF (reference sequence).

The chain employs TRBV12-3 or TRBV12-4 and TRBJ1-1; no clear D gene. Trimming left V 0 bases short and J 6 bases short, with 5 bases between. This CDR3 spans 12 amino acids. CDR3 in DNA: TGTGCCAGCAGTTTAGCGTTCGCTGAAGCTTTCTTT. It codes for CASSLAFAEAFF.

This clone was found once. The chain joins TRBV27 to TRBJ2-7, with TRBD2 matching over 10 bases. The germline CDR1 and CDR2 sequences are MNHEY and SMNVEV (reference sequence). This CDR3 contains 15 residues. V gave up 8 bases and J gave up 9 bases; unmatched junction bases: 16. The DNA of the CDR3 is TGTGCCAGCCATGGGTGGGCTAGCGGGGGAAAGAGGCAGTACTTC. Encoded protein: CASHGWASGGKRQYF.

The rearrangement links TRBV4-2 to TRBJ2-7, with D unclear. CDR3 size: 12 residues. From germline, CDR1 is LGHNA and CDR2 YNFKEQ. V shed 1 base and J shed 12 bases, with 13 bases lying between them. The CDR3 nucleotides read TGTGCCAGCAGCCAAGGAGTGAGTACTCTGTACTTC. Translation gives CASSQGVSTLYF.

This clone was counted once. This chain uses TRBV3-1 (or the pseudogene TRBV3-2) with TRBJ1-2; tentative D call: TRBD1 (5 bases). CDR1 is LGHDT and CDR2 is YNNKEL in the germline V gene (reference sequence). The CDR3 loop spans 16 amino acids. V was trimmed by 0 bases and J by 8 bases, leaving 19 bases between them. As DNA, the CDR3 is TGTGCCAGCAGCCAAGAAATGTTCGGGGGGTTGGGCGGCTACACCTTC. It yields the protein CASSQEMFGGLGGYTF.

The rearrangement uses TRBV7-3 and TRBJ2-3; possibly TRBD2 for D (5 bases). CDR1 SGHTA and CDR2 FQGTGA come from the germline V gene. The CDR3 totals 15 residues. V was trimmed by 2 bases and J by 0 bases, leaving 9 bases between them. The CDR3 here is CASSLGRTSTDTQYF. The CDR3 coding sequence is TGTGCCAGCAGCTTAGGGCGGACTAGCACAGATACGCAGTATTTT.

The chain uses TRBV19 and TRBJ1-5, with D unclear. The CDR3 loop spans 12 amino acids. CDR1 is LNHDA, CDR2 SQIVND, per germline (reference sequence). Trimming stripped 4 bases from V and 13 bases from J, with 14 bases between. The CDR3, as DNA: TGTGCCAGTAGTAGTTTCGGACGGACTCAGCATTTT. It is translated as CASSSFGRTQHF.

The genes are TRBV24-1 and TRBJ2-1; a possible D gene is TRBD1 (5 bases). Trimming took off 12 bases at V and 4 bases at J, with 12 bases between the two ends. Germline V CDR1 and CDR2: KGHDR, SFDVKD. The CDR3 runs 12 residues. The CDR3 sequence: CASSTEYNEQFF. The CDR3 DNA reads as TGTGCCTCCTCGACAGAGTACAATGAGCAGTTCTTC.

The chain links TRBV9 to TRBJ2-3; 7 bases match TRBD2. From germline, CDR1 is SGDLS and CDR2 YYNGEE. This CDR3 region has 15 residues. The trim removed 3 bases at V and 2 bases at J, leaving 6 bases unmatched. The CDR3 sequence is CASSESAGSTDTQYF. CDR3 nucleotides: TGTGCCAGCAGCGAGTCAGCGGGATCCACAGATACGCAGTATTTT.

The sample holds a few counts of this clone. J is TRBJ1-1 and V is TRBV2; possibly TRBD1 for D (5 bases). Germline-derived CDR1 and CDR2 are SNHLY and FYNNEI. The CDR3 has 12 amino acids. The V gene lost 6 bases and the J gene lost 12 bases, with 17 bases spanning the gap. The CDR3 loop is CASSPTAGSPFF. DNA for the CDR3: TGTGCCAGCAGCCCTACAGCAGGGTCCCCTTTCTTT.

This clone was counted ten times or more. The rearrangement uses TRBV6-5 and TRBJ2-5; TRBD2 matches at 8 bases. The CDR3 totals 14 residues. Germline trimming cut 2 bases from V and 5 bases from J; bases unmatched to any gene: 4. CDR1 and CDR2 (germline): MNHEY, SVGAGI. The chain's CDR3 is CASSYGRGVETQYF. The CDR3 DNA follows: TGTGCCAGCAGTTACGGGCGGGGGGTTGAGACCCAGTACTTC.

The chain joins TRBV18 to TRBJ2-3; D uncertain. V lost 4 bases and J lost 3, with 11 bases in between. CDR1 and CDR2 (germline): KGHSH, LQKENI. This CDR3 has 14 amino acids. CDR3 amino acids: CASSRQSQTDTQYF. CDR3 bases: TGTGCCAGCTCACGCCAGTCCCAAACAGATACGCAGTATTTT.

The chain joins TRBV28 to TRBJ1-5; D not resolved. Germline-derived CDR1 and CDR2 are MDHEN and SYDVKM. The V end lost 2 bases, the J end lost 1 base, and 9 bases lay between the germline ends. CDR3 size: 15 residues. CDR3 amino acids: CASSLGRRSNQPQHF. The CDR3 region has the DNA TGTGCCAGCAGTTTAGGTCGGAGGAGCAATCAGCCCCAGCATTTT.

This clone was counted ten times or more. The V and J genes are TRBV21-1 and TRBJ1-4; the listed D gene, TRBD1, was not tested against the DNA. TRBV21-1 counts as a pseudogene. The CDR3 sequence is 16 residues long. CDR3 in DNA: TGTGCCAGCAGCAAAGGTTCAGGCACAGTAGATGAAAAACTGTTTTTT. Translated, it gives CASSKGSGTVDEKLFF.

The chain employs TRBV15 and TRBJ1-2; 10 bases are shared with TRBD1. CDR1 LNHNV and CDR2 YYDKDF come from the germline V gene (reference sequence). With 1 base clipped from V and 8 bases from J, the junction kept 7 bases outside the gene matches. CDR3 length: 15 residues. The CDR3 loop reads CATSRVRDRGYGYTF. The CDR3 nucleotides are TGTGCCACCAGCAGAGTGAGGGACAGGGGTTACGGCTACACCTTC. The full variable domain, completed using reference TRBV15 and TRBJ1-2, is DAMVIQNPRYQVTQFGKPVTLSCSQTLNHNVMYWYQQKSSQAPKLLFHYYDKDFNNEADTPDNFQSRRPNTSFCFLDIRSPGLGDTAMYLCATSRVRDRGYGYTFGSGTRLTVV.

In DNA form, the CDR3 reads TGTGCCAGCAGTTACTCCCACACAGACTATGGCTACACCTTC. Translation gives CASSYSHTDYGYTF. The chain uses TRBV6-6 and TRBJ1-2; D gene unclear. This CDR3 comprises 14 residues. V was pared by 0 bases and J by 3 bases, with 8 bases between. Germline CDR1 and CDR2: MNHNY and SVGAGI (reference sequence).

This rearrangement joins TRBV19 to TRBJ1-1; D possibly corresponds to TRBD1 (5 bases). Germline V lookup: CDR1 LNHDA, CDR2 SQIVND (reference sequence). The CDR3 is 12 amino acids. V lost 1 base and J 7 bases, leaving 7 bases between the germline ends. CDR3 protein: CASSIGQLEAFF. The CDR3 nucleotides read TGTGCCAGTAGTATAGGACAGCTTGAAGCTTTCTTT.

The chain has TRBV6-2 or TRBV6-3 and TRBJ2-5; no firm D call. Germline assignment: CDR1 MNHEY and CDR2 SVGEGT. The CDR3 is 15 residues long. Trimming cost V 2 bases and J 5 bases, with 15 bases left between them. This CDR3 reads CASSYPRFLRETQYF. CDR3 nucleotides: TGTGCCAGCAGTTACCCCCGCTTCTTGAGGGAGACCCAGTACTTC.

Of note for this clone: One end of the junction varies from germline; a read error may be responsible. The chain couples TRBV24-1 to TRBJ2-1; D call uncertain. The CDR3 is 13 amino acids. The germline V gene encodes CDR1 KGHDR and CDR2 SFDVKD. CDR3 bases: TGTGCCACCAGAGATTACCGGGACAATGAGCAGTTCTTC. It encodes CATRDYRDNEQFF.